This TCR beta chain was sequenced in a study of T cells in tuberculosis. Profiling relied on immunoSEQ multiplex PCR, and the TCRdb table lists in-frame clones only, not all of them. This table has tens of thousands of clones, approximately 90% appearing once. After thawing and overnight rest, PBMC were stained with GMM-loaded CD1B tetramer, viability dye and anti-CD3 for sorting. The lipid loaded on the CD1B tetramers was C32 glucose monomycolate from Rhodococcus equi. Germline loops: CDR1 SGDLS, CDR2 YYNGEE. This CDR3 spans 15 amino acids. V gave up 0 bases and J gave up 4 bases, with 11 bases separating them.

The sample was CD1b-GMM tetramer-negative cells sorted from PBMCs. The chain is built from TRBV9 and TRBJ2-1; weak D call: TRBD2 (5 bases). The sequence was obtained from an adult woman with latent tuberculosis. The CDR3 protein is CASSVAAEPYNEQFF. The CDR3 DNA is TGTGCCAGCAGCGTAGCAGCGGAGCCGTACAATGAGCAGTTCTTC.